The T cell receptor beta chain described here comes from a study of blood T cells in healthy people across ages. The study, taken as a whole, reports: Diversity was estimated from one million T cells, and these estimates were considered underestimates. Since the PBMCs were unsorted, naive and antigen-experienced cells could not be conclusively compared. Nothing was known about donor CMV status, and this possibly confounded expanded clonotype changes.

Primers used in a second PCR of roughly 7 to 11 cycles were a sample-barcoded 5' primer and a J-beta primer mix. TCRdb re-derived calls from the 5' RACE reads in MiXCR, one entry per CDR3 protein. Seen here are about 650,000 distinct CDR3 sequences, roughly 30% observed once, and the top ten hold 15%. This clonotype was observed at least ten times. What it binds is not known. CDR3 length: 18 amino acids. Germline-derived CDR1 and CDR2 are MGHRA and YSYEKL. The J segment lost 1 base and the V segment lost 0 bases, leaving 9 bases of the junction unmatched. The gene calls are TRBV4-1 and TRBJ1-1, with TRBD1 matching over 9 bases. Sequenced sample: blood. The TCR sequence derives from a woman aged 80 or over in good health. Here the CDR3 reads CASSQDRQGDIGNTEAFF. For the CDR3, the DNA is TGCGCCAGCAGCCAAGATCGACAGGGGGATATAGGGAACACTGAAGCTTTCTTT.